The rows below give T cell receptor beta chains drawn from one sample of a study of cytomegalovirus exposure and HLA in healthy donors. Sequencing used immunoSEQ multiplex PCR; TCRdb keeps in-frame clones, though not all of them. The sample yields 100,000 to 150,000 clones, 70% to 90% seen once. Sequencing was carried out using PBMCs. The receptors shown here come from a man aged 18 to 29 in good health and CMV-seropositive. CDR3s leave out the opening cysteine and the closing phenylalanine or tryptophan. Clone size is given for some rows only: seen once, a few or many times, or a class if the clone is expanded.

V	length	size	J	CDR3
TRBV10-2	10	NA	TRBJ2-7	ASVGGAYEQY
TRBV30	12	NA	TRBJ1-5	AWRAAILGQPQH
TRBV13	14	NA	TRBJ2-3	ASSLATSGSTDTQY
TRBV7-3	13	NA	TRBJ2-3	ASSSGLAGLDTQY
TRBV6-5	13	NA	TRBJ1-4	ASSYSAGWDEKLF
TRBV6-6	13	NA	TRBJ2-1	ATLNGGSSYNEQF
TRBV30	13	NA	TRBJ1-4	AWSPRGATNEKLF
TRBV7-9	11	NA	NA	ASSLGFDYEQY
TRBV11-2	15	few	TRBJ1-2	ASSPDLVGGVIHGYT
TRBV5-1	12	few	TRBJ2-7	ASSLESRSYEQY
TRBV27	11	NA	TRBJ1-1	ASSLSRGNEAF
TRBV11-2	11	few	TRBJ1-2	ASSPQGELGYT
TRBV27	11	NA	TRBJ1-5	ASMRQINQPQH
TRBV5-1	14	NA	TRBJ2-7	ASSLGVAGGQGEQY
TRBV5-8	14	NA	TRBJ1-5	ASIFTDPGLGQPQH
TRBV2	10	few	TRBJ1-4	ASQEGGEKLF
TRBV6-1	15	NA	TRBJ2-3	ASSERLSGGAPDTQY
TRBV4-1	16	few	TRBJ2-6	ASSQSATVRSGANVLT
TRBV6-1	15	once	TRBJ2-5	ASSEWARAGGRETQY
TRBV9	16	NA	TRBJ2-6	ASSGTGTGSSGANVLT
TRBV7-8	12	NA	TRBJ1-4	ASSLGQINEKLF
TRBV19	15	NA	TRBJ2-3	ASSIKGSGGPADTQY
TRBV7-9	15	NA	TRBJ2-6	ASSRAIDSSGANVLT
TRBV19	11	NA	TRBJ2-7	ASKTGGSYEQY
TRBV18	16	NA	TRBJ1-5	ASSAKGQGASGNQPQH
TRBV2	10	NA	TRBJ2-7	ASRASRYEQY
TRBV19	12	NA	TRBJ1-1	ASSIVSGGTEAF
TRBV7-9	11	few	TRBJ1-2	ASSPGTGHGYT
TRBV9	12	NA	TRBJ1-1	ASSGGGQNTEAF